This T cell receptor beta chain is drawn from a study of technical replicates of blood from a few donors. TCRdb keeps only in-frame clones here, not all; method: immunoSEQ multiplex PCR. The sample lists some 70,000 clones, approximately 97% occurring once. The source is a human donor in good health. The sequencing sample was made of T cells isolated from PBMCs.

The CDR3 reads CAWERGFTDTQYF. CDR3 sequence (DNA): TGTGCCTGGGAGAGGGGGTTTACAGATACGCAGTATTTT. The V gene is TRBV30, the J gene TRBJ2-3; D possibly corresponds to TRBD1 (6 bases). V dropped 5 bases and J dropped 3 bases, with 12 bases sitting between them. Germline CDR1 is GTSNPN and CDR2 is SVGIG (reference sequence). This CDR3 contains 13 residues.